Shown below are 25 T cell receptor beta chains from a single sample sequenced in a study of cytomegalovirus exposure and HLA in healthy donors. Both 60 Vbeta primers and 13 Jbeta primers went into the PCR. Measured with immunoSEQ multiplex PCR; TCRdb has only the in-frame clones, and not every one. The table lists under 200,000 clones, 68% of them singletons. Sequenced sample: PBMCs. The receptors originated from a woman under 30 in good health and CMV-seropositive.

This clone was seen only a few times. CDR3 sequence reads: CATSSLSSGRSTDTQYF. CDR3 DNA sequence: TGTGCCACCAGCAGCCTTTCTAGCGGGAGGAGTACAGATACGCAGTATTTT. The V and J genes are TRBV15 and TRBJ2-3; 11 bases align to TRBD2. The CDR3 covers 17 residues. Germline V lookup: CDR1 LNHNV, CDR2 YYDKDF (reference sequence). Losses at the gene ends were 3 bases for V and 3 bases for J; bases not matched to a gene: 8.

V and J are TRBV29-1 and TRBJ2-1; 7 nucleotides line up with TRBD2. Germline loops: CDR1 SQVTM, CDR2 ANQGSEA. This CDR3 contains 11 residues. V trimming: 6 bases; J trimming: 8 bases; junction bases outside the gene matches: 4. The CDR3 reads CSVHRGDEQFF. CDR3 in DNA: TGCAGCGTCCACCGGGGGGATGAGCAGTTCTTC.

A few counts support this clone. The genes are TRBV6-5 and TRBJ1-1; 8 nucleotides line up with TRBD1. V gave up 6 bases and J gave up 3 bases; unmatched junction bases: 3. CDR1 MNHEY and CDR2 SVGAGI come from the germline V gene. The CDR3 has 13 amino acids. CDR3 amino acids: CASRSTGDTEAFF. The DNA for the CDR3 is TGTGCCAGCAGATCGACAGGGGACACTGAAGCTTTCTTT.

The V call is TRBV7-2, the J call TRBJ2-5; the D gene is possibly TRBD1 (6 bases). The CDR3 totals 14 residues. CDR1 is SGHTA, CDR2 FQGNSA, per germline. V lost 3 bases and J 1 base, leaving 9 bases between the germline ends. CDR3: CASSFQQGQETQYF. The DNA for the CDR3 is TGTGCCAGCAGCTTTCAACAGGGCCAAGAGACCCAGTACTTC.

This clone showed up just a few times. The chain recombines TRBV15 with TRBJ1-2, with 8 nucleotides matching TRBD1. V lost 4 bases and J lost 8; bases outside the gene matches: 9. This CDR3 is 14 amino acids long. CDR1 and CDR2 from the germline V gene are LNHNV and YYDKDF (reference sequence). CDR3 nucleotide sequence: TGTGCCACCAGCACGATGACAGGGGTCGAGGGCTACACCTTC. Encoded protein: CATSTMTGVEGYTF. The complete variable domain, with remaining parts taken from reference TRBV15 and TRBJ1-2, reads DAMVIQNPRYQVTQFGKPVTLSCSQTLNHNVMYWYQQKSSQAPKLLFHYYDKDFNNEADTPDNFQSRRPNTSFCFLDIRSPGLGDTAMYLCATSTMTGVEGYTFGSGTRLTVV.

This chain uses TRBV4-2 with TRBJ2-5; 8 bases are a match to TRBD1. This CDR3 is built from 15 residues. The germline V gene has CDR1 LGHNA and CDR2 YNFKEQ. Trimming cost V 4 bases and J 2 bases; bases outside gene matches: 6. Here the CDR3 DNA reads TGTGCCAGCAGCCCCGGGACAGGAGGACAAGAGACCCAGTACTTC. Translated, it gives CASSPGTGGQETQYF.

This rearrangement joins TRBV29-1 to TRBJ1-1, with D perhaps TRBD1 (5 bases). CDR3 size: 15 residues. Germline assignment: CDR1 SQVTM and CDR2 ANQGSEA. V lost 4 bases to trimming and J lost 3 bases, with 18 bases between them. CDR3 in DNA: TGCAGCGTTGTCCACCTGGGGCCGGGGGACACTGAAGCTTTCTTT. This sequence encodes CSVVHLGPGDTEAFF.

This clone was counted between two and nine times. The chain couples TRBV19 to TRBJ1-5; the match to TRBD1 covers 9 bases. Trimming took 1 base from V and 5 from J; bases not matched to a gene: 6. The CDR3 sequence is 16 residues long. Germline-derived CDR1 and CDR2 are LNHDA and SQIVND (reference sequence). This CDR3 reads CASSIATTGGDQPQHF. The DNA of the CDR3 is TGTGCCAGTAGTATAGCCACTACAGGGGGCGATCAGCCCCAGCATTTT. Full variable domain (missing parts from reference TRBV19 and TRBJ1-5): DGGITQSPKYLFRKEGQNVTLSCEQNLNHDAMYWYRQDPGQGLRLIYYSQIVNDFQKGDIAEGYSVSREKKESFPLTVTSAQKNPTAFYLCASSIATTGGDQPQHFGDGTRLSIL.

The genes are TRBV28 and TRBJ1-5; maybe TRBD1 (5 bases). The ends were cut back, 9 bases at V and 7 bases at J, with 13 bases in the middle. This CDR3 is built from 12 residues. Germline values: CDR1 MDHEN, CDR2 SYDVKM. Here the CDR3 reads CASRTPAQPQHF. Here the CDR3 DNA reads TGTGCCAGTCGGACACCCGCCCAGCCCCAGCATTTT.

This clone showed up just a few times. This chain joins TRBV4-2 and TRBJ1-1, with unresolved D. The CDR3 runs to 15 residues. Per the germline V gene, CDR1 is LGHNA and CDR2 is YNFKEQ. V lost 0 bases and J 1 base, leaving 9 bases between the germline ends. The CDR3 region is CASSQDMRQNTEAFF. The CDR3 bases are TGTGCCAGCAGCCAAGATATGCGGCAGAACACTGAAGCTTTCTTT.

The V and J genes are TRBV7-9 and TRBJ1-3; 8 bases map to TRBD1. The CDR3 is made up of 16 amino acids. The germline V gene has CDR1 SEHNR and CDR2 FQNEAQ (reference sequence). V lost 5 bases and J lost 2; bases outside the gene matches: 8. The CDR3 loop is CASSGGQGLPGNTIYF. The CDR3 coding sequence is TGTGCCAGCAGCGGAGGACAGGGTCTACCTGGAAACACCATATATTTT.

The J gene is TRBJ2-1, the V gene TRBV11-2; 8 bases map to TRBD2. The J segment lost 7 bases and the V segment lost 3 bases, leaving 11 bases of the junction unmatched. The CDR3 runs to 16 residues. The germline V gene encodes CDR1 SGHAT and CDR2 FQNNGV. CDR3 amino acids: CASSLRFSGAPNEQFF. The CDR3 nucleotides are TGTGCCAGCAGCTTGAGGTTTAGCGGGGCCCCGAATGAGCAGTTCTTC. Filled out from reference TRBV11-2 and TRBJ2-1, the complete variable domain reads EAGVAQSPRYKIIEKRQSVAFWCNPISGHATLYWYQQILGQGPKLLIQFQNNGVVDDSQLPKDRFSAERLKGVDSTLKIQPAKLEDSAVYLCASSLRFSGAPNEQFFGPGTRLTVL.

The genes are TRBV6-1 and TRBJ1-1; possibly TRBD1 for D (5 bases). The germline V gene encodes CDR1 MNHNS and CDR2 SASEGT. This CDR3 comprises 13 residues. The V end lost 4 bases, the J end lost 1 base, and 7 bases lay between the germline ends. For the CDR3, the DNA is TGTGCCAGCAGTGGACAGCCGAACACTGAAGCTTTCTTT. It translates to CASSGQPNTEAFF.

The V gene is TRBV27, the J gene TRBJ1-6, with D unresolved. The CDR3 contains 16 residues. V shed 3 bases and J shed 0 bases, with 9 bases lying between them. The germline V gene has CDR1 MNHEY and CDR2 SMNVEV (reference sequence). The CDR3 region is CASSFVLSSYNSPLHF. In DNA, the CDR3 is TGTGCCAGCAGTTTTGTTCTTAGCTCCTATAATTCACCCCTCCACTTT.

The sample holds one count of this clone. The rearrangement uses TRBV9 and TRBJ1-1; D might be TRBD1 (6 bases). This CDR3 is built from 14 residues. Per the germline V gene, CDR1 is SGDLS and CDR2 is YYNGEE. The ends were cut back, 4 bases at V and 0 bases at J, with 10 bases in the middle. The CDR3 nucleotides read TGTGCCAGCAGCACGACAGGAGTGAACACTGAAGCTTTCTTT. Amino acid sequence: CASSTTGVNTEAFF.

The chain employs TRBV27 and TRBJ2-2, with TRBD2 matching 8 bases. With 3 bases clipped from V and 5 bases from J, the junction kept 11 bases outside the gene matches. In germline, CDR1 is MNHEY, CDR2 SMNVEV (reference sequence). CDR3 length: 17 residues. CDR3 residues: CASSLSSSGFWTGELFF. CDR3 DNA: TGTGCCAGCAGTTTGAGCTCTAGCGGGTTTTGGACCGGGGAGCTGTTTTTT.

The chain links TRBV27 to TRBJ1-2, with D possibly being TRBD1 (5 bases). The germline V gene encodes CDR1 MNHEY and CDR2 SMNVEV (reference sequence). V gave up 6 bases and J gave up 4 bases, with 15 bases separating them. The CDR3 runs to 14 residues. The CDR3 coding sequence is TGTGCCAGCAGGCAAGGGGCTTTTGGCTATGGCTACACCTTC. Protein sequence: CASRQGAFGYGYTF.

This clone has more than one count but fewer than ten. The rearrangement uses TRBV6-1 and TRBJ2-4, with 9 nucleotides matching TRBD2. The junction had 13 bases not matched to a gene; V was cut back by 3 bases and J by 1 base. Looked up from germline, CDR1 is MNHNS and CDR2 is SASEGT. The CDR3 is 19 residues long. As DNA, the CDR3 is TGTGCCAGCAGTGAGAAGACAGGCCTAGCGGGAAGGGCCAAAAACATTCAGTACTTC. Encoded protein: CASSEKTGLAGRAKNIQYF.

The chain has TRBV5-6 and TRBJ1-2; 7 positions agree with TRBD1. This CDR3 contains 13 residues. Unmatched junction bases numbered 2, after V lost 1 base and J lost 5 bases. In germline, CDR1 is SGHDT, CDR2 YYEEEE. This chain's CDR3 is CASSLTGDYGYTF. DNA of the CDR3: TGTGCCAGCAGCTTGACAGGGGATTATGGCTACACCTTC.

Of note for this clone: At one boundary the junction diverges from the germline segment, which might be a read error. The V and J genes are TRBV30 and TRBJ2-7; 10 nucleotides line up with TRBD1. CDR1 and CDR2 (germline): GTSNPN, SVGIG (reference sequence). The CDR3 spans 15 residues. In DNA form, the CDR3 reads TGTGCCGGGAGTCCGGGGACAGGGGCCCGCCACGAGCAGTACTTC. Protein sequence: CAGSPGTGARHEQYF.

CDR3 DNA: TGCGCCAGCAGCCAAGATTCCCAGGGGGGCCGCTACGAGCAGTACTTC. Encoded protein: CASSQDSQGGRYEQYF. V and J are TRBV4-1 and TRBJ2-7; perhaps TRBD1 as D (7 bases). The CDR3 is made up of 16 amino acids. V was clipped by 0 bases and J by 3 bases, with 15 bases between them. Germline-derived CDR1 and CDR2 are MGHRA and YSYEKL.

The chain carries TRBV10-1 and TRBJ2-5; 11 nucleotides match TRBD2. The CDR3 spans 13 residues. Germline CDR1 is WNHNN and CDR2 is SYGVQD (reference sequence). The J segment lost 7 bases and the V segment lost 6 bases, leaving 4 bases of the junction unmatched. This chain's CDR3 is CASSPGLAATQYF. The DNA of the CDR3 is TGCGCCAGCAGCCCGGGACTAGCGGCGACCCAGTACTTC.

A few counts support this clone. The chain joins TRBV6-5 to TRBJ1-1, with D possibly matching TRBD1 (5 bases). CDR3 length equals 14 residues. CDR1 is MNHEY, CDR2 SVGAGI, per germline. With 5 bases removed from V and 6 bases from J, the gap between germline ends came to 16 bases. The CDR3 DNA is TGTGCCAGCAGTCCCCGTATGCGGGGCTCTGAAGCTTTCTTT. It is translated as CASSPRMRGSEAFF.

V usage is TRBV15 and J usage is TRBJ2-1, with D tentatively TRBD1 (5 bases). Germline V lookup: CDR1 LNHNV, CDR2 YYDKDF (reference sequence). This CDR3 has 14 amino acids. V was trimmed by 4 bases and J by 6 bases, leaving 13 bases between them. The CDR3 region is CATSTTDSPNEQFF. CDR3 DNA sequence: TGTGCCACCAGCACTACCGACAGTCCCAATGAGCAGTTCTTC.

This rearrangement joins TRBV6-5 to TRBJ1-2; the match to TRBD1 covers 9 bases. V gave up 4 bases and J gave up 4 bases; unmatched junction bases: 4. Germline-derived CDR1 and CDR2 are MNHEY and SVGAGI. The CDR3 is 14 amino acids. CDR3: CASSSTTGGYGYTF. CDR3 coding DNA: TGTGCCAGCAGTTCCACGACAGGGGGCTATGGCTACACCTTC.